These 27 T cell receptor beta chains share one sample of origin, sequenced in a study of regulatory T cells in long-lasting Graves disease. For TCR beta, libraries came from iRepertoire HTBI primers and Arm-PCR of CDR3 regions. TCRdb used MiXCR to reprocess the multiplex PCR reads, holding one entry per CDR3 protein. The table records hundreds of thousands of distinct CDR3 sequences, less than 25% of them present only once. As for time point: persistent/refractory GD, antithyroid drugs over 5 years with positive TRAb. Extracted RNA from PBMCs served as the source of the TCR library. The specimen comprised peripheral blood mononuclear cells (PBMCs), sampled when the disease was refractory, from a patient treated with antithyroid drugs. All receptors derive from a female donor with Graves disease.

Ten or more counts support this clonotype. The V and J genes are TRBV7-9 and TRBJ1-1; weak D call: TRBD1 (5 bases). The germline V and J ends were trimmed by 2 bases and 1 base, with 8 bases remaining between them. Germline V lookup: CDR1 SEHNR, CDR2 FQNEAQ (reference sequence). There are 14 residues in the CDR3. CDR3: CASSLMGENTEAFF. DNA of the CDR3: TGTGCCAGCAGCTTAATGGGGGAGAACACTGAAGCTTTCTTT.

J is TRBJ1-2 and V is TRBV28; 7 nucleotides align to TRBD1. This CDR3 contains 17 residues. V lost 2 bases, J lost 0 bases, and 9 bases stayed unmatched. CDR1 MDHEN and CDR2 SYDVKM come from the germline V gene. The CDR3 region is CASSLGDRENSNYGYTF. CDR3 DNA: TGTGCCAGCAGTTTAGGGGACAGAGAAAACTCTAACTATGGCTACACCTTC.

This clonotype was detected many times. The chain employs TRBV28 and TRBJ2-7; a weak D match, TRBD1 (6 bases). The CDR3 runs to 15 residues. Trimming left V 4 bases short and J 5 bases short, with 18 bases between. Germline loops: CDR1 MDHEN, CDR2 SYDVKM. Here the CDR3 reads CASSSHFGGQDEQYF. CDR3 nucleotide sequence: TGTGCCAGCAGTTCCCATTTTGGGGGCCAAGACGAGCAGTACTTC. Full variable domain (outside the CDR3, taken from reference TRBV28 and TRBJ2-7): DVKVTQSSRYLVKRTGEKVFLECVQDMDHENMFWYRQDPGLGLRLIYFSYDVKMKEKGDIPEGYSVSREKKERFSLILESASTNQTSMYLCASSSHFGGQDEQYFGPGTRLTVT.

This chain joins TRBV10-3 and TRBJ2-7; D is ambiguous. Trimming removed 5 bases from V and 2 bases from J, with 10 bases in between. This CDR3 region has 13 residues. Looked up from germline, CDR1 is ENHRY and CDR2 is SYGVKD. The CDR3 here is CAISLGGPYEQYF. CDR3 DNA: TGTGCCATCAGTCTCGGTGGGCCCTACGAGCAGTACTTC.

The chain links TRBV7-9 to TRBJ2-5; D may be TRBD2 (6 bases). Looked up from germline, CDR1 is SEHNR and CDR2 is FQNEAQ (reference sequence). With 5 bases removed from V and 1 base from J, the gap between germline ends came to 14 bases. This CDR3 spans 15 amino acids. The chain's CDR3 is CASSQEGRVQETQYF. The CDR3 coding sequence is TGTGCCAGCAGCCAGGAGGGCAGGGTCCAAGAGACCCAGTACTTC.

There are many counts of this clonotype. The rearrangement joins TRBV6-1 to TRBJ2-5, with D hard to call. The CDR3 contains 13 residues. From germline, CDR1 is MNHNS and CDR2 SASEGT. Trimming removed 7 bases at V and 2 bases at J, with 11 bases between. The CDR3 DNA is TGTGCCAGCAAAGGGCGGATACAAGAGACCCAGTACTTC. The encoded protein is CASKGRIQETQYF.

This clonotype was seen repeatedly, ten times or more. V and J are TRBV10-1 and TRBJ1-1; D is ambiguous. Germline V CDR1 and CDR2: WNHNN, SYGVQD (reference sequence). V dropped 2 bases and J dropped 6 bases, with 4 bases sitting between them. The CDR3 consists of 11 residues. Here the CDR3 reads CASSEPSEAFF. DNA for the CDR3: TGCGCCAGCAGTGAGCCCTCTGAAGCTTTCTTT.

In this sample, this clonotype turned up many times. The chain couples TRBV15 to TRBJ2-7, with 11 positions matching TRBD1. CDR1 LNHNV and CDR2 YYDKDF come from the germline V gene (reference sequence). J lost 0 bases, V lost 0 bases, and 10 bases had no gene match. This CDR3 contains 19 residues. The CDR3: CATSRESARDRGSSYEQYF. The CDR3 coding sequence is TGTGCCACCAGCAGAGAATCGGCCCGGGACAGGGGGAGCTCCTACGAGCAGTACTTC. Drawing the rest from reference TRBV15 and TRBJ2-7, the complete variable domain is DAMVIQNPRYQVTQFGKPVTLSCSQTLNHNVMYWYQQKSSQAPKLLFHYYDKDFNNEADTPDNFQSRRPNTSFCFLDIRSPGLGDTAMYLCATSRESARDRGSSYEQYFGPGTRLTVT.

There are a few counts of this clonotype. The V call is TRBV6-1, the J call TRBJ2-7; no firm D call. V lost 7 bases and J lost 4, with 11 bases in between. The CDR3 has 12 residues. CDR1 is MNHNS, CDR2 SASEGT, per germline. CDR3 sequence reads: CASTLKGYEQYF. In nucleotides, the CDR3 is TGTGCCAGCACTCTCAAAGGGTACGAGCAGTACTTC.

The rearrangement joins TRBV9 to TRBJ2-5, with 9 bases aligning to TRBD2. The germline V gene encodes CDR1 SGDLS and CDR2 YYNGEE. V shed 6 bases and J 5 bases; nucleotides not matched to a gene: 8. This CDR3 contains 14 residues. Written as DNA, the CDR3 is TGTGCCAGCAACCCGGGACTAGCTGGGGAGACCCAGTACTTC. Encoded protein: CASNPGLAGETQYF.

The rearrangement uses TRBV11-2 and TRBJ1-1; D is unresolved. Germline V CDR1 and CDR2: SGHAT, FQNNGV. The germline V and J ends were trimmed by 5 bases and 6 bases, with 19 bases remaining between them. This CDR3 has 15 amino acids. CDR3 bases: TGTGCCAGCAGCGGAGGCTGGGTGTCAGCCGCTGAAGCTTTCTTT. Translating it yields CASSGGWVSAAEAFF.

This clonotype occurred many times. V gene TRBV6-1 combines with J gene TRBJ2-7; D is unresolved. V dropped 2 bases and J dropped 3 bases, with 17 bases sitting between them. CDR1 and CDR2 from the germline V gene are MNHNS and SASEGT. The CDR3 is 16 amino acids. The CDR3 DNA is TGTGCCAGCAGTGAAACCGTCGTACAAAAACGCTACGAGCAGTACTTC. Its protein product is CASSETVVQKRYEQYF.

Ten or more counts support this clonotype. The V gene is TRBV2, the J gene TRBJ1-1, with 8 bases aligning to TRBD1. Germline V gives CDR1 SNHLY, CDR2 FYNNEI. The CDR3 loop spans 13 amino acids. The ends lost 10 bases at V and 5 bases at J; junction bases unmatched: 9. The CDR3 reads CATRQGSGTEAFF. The CDR3 region has the DNA TGTGCCACCCGACAGGGGTCGGGGACTGAAGCTTTCTTT.

This clonotype has a handful of counts. V and J are TRBV19 and TRBJ2-7; D gene ambiguous. From germline, CDR1 is LNHDA and CDR2 SQIVND (reference sequence). Deletions cut 0 bases from V and 3 bases from J, with 6 bases between. The CDR3 consists of 13 residues. The CDR3 sequence: CASSIDPRYEQYF. CDR3 nucleotides: TGTGCCAGTAGTATAGACCCCCGCTACGAGCAGTACTTC.

This clonotype showed up just a few times. The J gene is TRBJ1-1, the V gene TRBV28; D may be TRBD1 (5 bases). V was shortened by 5 bases and J by 1 base, with 11 bases between the two germline ends. Germline lookup yields CDR1 MDHEN and CDR2 SYDVKM. The CDR3 consists of 14 residues. DNA of the CDR3: TGTGCCAGCAGTCGGCGGGGCCAGAACACTGAAGCTTTCTTT. Amino acids: CASSRRGQNTEAFF.

This clonotype was picked up many times. V and J are TRBV5-1 and TRBJ2-7, with 9 nucleotides matching TRBD1. Germline CDR1 and CDR2: SGHRS and YFSETQ. This CDR3 has 16 amino acids. Trimming took 1 base from V and 4 from J; bases not matched to a gene: 9. This CDR3 reads CASSLSGQGKRYEQYF. The CDR3 bases are TGCGCCAGCAGCTTGTCTGGACAGGGGAAACGATACGAGCAGTACTTC. The complete variable domain, with remaining parts taken from reference TRBV5-1 and TRBJ2-7, reads KAGVTQTPRYLIKTRGQQVTLSCSPISGHRSVSWYQQTPGQGLQFLFEYFSETQRNKGNFPGRFSGRQFSNSRSEMNVSTLELGDSALYLCASSLSGQGKRYEQYFGPGTRLTVT.

This clonotype has a count of ten or more. This chain connects TRBV20-1 to TRBJ2-7, with a tentative D call TRBD2 (7 bases). V lost 6 bases and J lost 7, with 19 bases in between. This CDR3 contains 13 residues. Germline CDR1 and CDR2: DFQATT and SNEGSKA (reference sequence). The CDR3 region is CSAERAGAGEQYF. CDR3 nucleotides: TGCAGTGCGGAAAGGGCGGGGGCAGGGGAGCAGTACTTC.

V is TRBV9 and J is TRBJ1-1; D ambiguous. The CDR3 extends over 13 amino acids. Trimming cost V 0 bases and J 7 bases, with 10 bases left between them. In germline, CDR1 is SGDLS, CDR2 YYNGEE. This chain's CDR3 is CASSVGSLDEAFF. CDR3 nucleotides: TGTGCCAGCAGCGTAGGGTCTCTGGATGAAGCTTTCTTT.

This clonotype was detected only a few times. The chain combines TRBV12-3 or TRBV12-4 with TRBJ2-5; TRBD1 matches at 8 bases. V gave up 3 bases and J gave up 3 bases; unmatched junction bases: 6. The CDR3 is 15 residues long. This chain's CDR3 is CASSLYRTGKETQYF. CDR3 bases: TGTGCCAGCAGTTTGTATAGGACAGGGAAAGAGACCCAGTACTTC.

The genes are TRBV30 and TRBJ1-1; no clear D. In germline, CDR1 is GTSNPN, CDR2 SVGIG (reference sequence). Trimming pared 0 bases from V and 0 bases from J, leaving 5 bases between. CDR3 size: 13 residues. For the CDR3, the DNA is TGTGCCTGGAGTGTTTCCTTGAACACTGAAGCTTTCTTT. Its translation is CAWSVSLNTEAFF. The full variable domain, in which reference TRBV30 and TRBJ1-1 provide the parts outside the CDR3, is SQTIHQWPATLVQPVGSPLSLECTVEGTSNPNLYWYRQAAGRGLQLLFYSVGIGQISSEVPQNLSASRPQDRQFILSSKKLLLSDSGFYLCAWSVSLNTEAFFGQGTRLTVV.

This clonotype was seen repeatedly, ten times or more. The V call is TRBV6-1, the J call TRBJ1-5; D is unclear. The CDR3 contains 13 residues. Germline assignment: CDR1 MNHNS and CDR2 SASEGT. V was trimmed by 5 bases and J by 3 bases, leaving 8 bases between them. The CDR3 loop is CASSPTINQPQHF. For the CDR3, the DNA is TGTGCCAGCAGTCCAACGATCAATCAGCCCCAGCATTTT.

The chain recombines TRBV30 with TRBJ1-4; weak D call: TRBD1 (6 bases). Germline V gene lookup returns CDR1 GTSNPN and CDR2 SVGIG (reference sequence). The CDR3 totals 13 residues. The CDR3 here is CAASGTPREKLFF. In nucleotides, the CDR3 is TGTGCTGCCTCCGGGACACCTCGTGAAAAACTGTTTTTT.

This clonotype was recorded many times. J is TRBJ2-7 and V is TRBV28; 11 bases fit TRBD1. Germline values: CDR1 MDHEN, CDR2 SYDVKM. After removal of 5 bases from V and 2 bases from J, the junction contained 5 bases not matched to a gene. This CDR3 comprises 15 residues. The CDR3 sequence: CASSEGQGDPYEQYF. For the CDR3, the DNA is TGTGCCAGCAGTGAGGGACAGGGGGACCCCTACGAGCAGTACTTC.

There are a few counts of this clonotype. This chain joins TRBV30 and TRBJ1-3, with D tentatively TRBD1 (5 bases). V was trimmed by 3 bases and J by 0 bases, leaving 12 bases between them. Germline V gives CDR1 GTSNPN, CDR2 SVGIG (reference sequence). The CDR3 covers 15 residues. The CDR3 sequence is CAWSRQGLSGNTIYF. In DNA, the CDR3 is TGTGCCTGGAGCCGTCAGGGCCTCTCTGGAAACACCATATATTTT. The whole variable domain, filled in from reference TRBV30 and TRBJ1-3, reads SQTIHQWPATLVQPVGSPLSLECTVEGTSNPNLYWYRQAAGRGLQLLFYSVGIGQISSEVPQNLSASRPQDRQFILSSKKLLLSDSGFYLCAWSRQGLSGNTIYFGEGSWLTVV.

This clonotype came up many times. This chain links TRBV14 with TRBJ1-4; D not resolved. CDR3 length: 17 amino acids. From germline, CDR1 is SGHDN and CDR2 FVKESK. Trimming pared 1 base from V and 4 bases from J, leaving 16 bases between. CDR3 sequence reads: CASSQGFASTGNEKLFF. The CDR3 coding sequence is TGTGCCAGCAGCCAAGGCTTTGCCTCAACTGGTAATGAAAAACTGTTTTTT.

This chain uses TRBV30 with TRBJ2-2, with D possibly TRBD1 on 6 matching bases. Germline assignment: CDR1 GTSNPN and CDR2 SVGIG (reference sequence). Trimming removed 3 bases at V and 4 bases at J, with 6 bases between. The CDR3 runs 12 residues. This CDR3 reads CAWRQGTGELFF. CDR3 DNA sequence: TGTGCCTGGAGACAGGGCACCGGGGAGCTGTTTTTT.

This clonotype occurred a few times. This chain links TRBV5-6 with TRBJ1-5; D might be TRBD1 (5 bases). The CDR3 loop spans 13 amino acids. Germline loops: CDR1 SGHDT, CDR2 YYEEEE. V lost 1 base and J lost 9, with 11 bases in between. The CDR3 reads CASSLQGSAPQHF. The CDR3, as DNA: TGTGCCAGCAGCTTGCAGGGATCCGCGCCCCAGCATTTT.